One sample yielded the 10 T cell receptor beta chains listed below, sequenced in a study of cytomegalovirus exposure and HLA in healthy donors (dated by TCRdb to about 2017). The library was obtained by the immunoSEQ multiplex PCR assay. The multiplex PCR relied on a mix of 60 forward primers for TCR Vbeta segments and 13 reverse primers for TCR Jbeta segments. Here the immuneACCESS table is served through TCRdb, limited to in-frame sequences with V and J called. Missing clones are a known gap in these copies; in checked studies unresolved V genes cover under half, and the rest lacks a known reason. A total of under 150,000 clones appear in this sample, about 85% of them only once. The ten most abundant clones make up around 1.7% of the sample. Sequences were obtained from PBMCs. The origin of the receptors is a boy aged 5-17 years in good health and CMV-seronegative.

V and J are TRBV4-3 and TRBJ1-2; no definite D call. V was shortened by 0 bases and J by 4 bases, with 12 bases between the two germline ends. This CDR3 is built from 15 residues. Germline V gene sequence: CDR1 LGHNA, CDR2 YSLEER. The CDR3 is CASSQEEGASYGYTF. The CDR3 region has the DNA TGCGCCAGCAGCCAAGAAGAGGGCGCCAGCTATGGCTACACCTTC.

This chain connects TRBV6-5 to TRBJ2-5, with D perhaps TRBD1 (6 bases). The V gene lost 8 bases and the J gene lost 5 bases, with 18 bases spanning the gap. In germline, CDR1 is MNHEY, CDR2 SVGAGI. This CDR3 is built from 14 residues. The CDR3, as DNA: TGTGCCAGCCGTGATACAGGGTTGACGGAGACCCAGTACTTC. It encodes CASRDTGLTETQYF.

This chain links TRBV19 with TRBJ1-1; 8 bases are a match to TRBD1. V shed 2 bases and J 2 bases; nucleotides not matched to a gene: 4. Germline V gene data show CDR1 as LNHDA and CDR2 as SQIVND (reference sequence). The CDR3 contains 15 residues. The CDR3 DNA reads as TGTGCCAGTAGTATAAGGGACAGGCCTAACACTGAAGCTTTCTTT. It is translated as CASSIRDRPNTEAFF.

The chain combines TRBV11-2 with TRBJ1-2, with 9 positions matching TRBD1. V lost 5 bases, J lost 6 bases, and 7 bases stayed unmatched. CDR3 length equals 14 residues. CDR1 and CDR2 (germline): SGHAT, FQNNGV. CDR3: CASSQNRGQDGYTF. As DNA, the CDR3 is TGTGCCAGCAGCCAAAACAGGGGGCAGGATGGCTACACCTTC.

This clone appeared once. This chain links TRBV2 with TRBJ1-2; 7 bases are a match to TRBD1. Germline V gene data show CDR1 as SNHLY and CDR2 as FYNNEI. The CDR3 length is 12 residues. V lost 8 bases, J lost 7 bases, and 7 bases stayed unmatched. The CDR3 DNA follows: TGTGCCAGCCAGGACAGGTCGAGTGGCTACACCTTC. Protein: CASQDRSSGYTF.

J is TRBJ1-2 and V is TRBV10-3, with D hard to call. V dropped 5 bases and J dropped 3 bases, with 10 bases sitting between them. The CDR3 is 13 amino acids. Germline assignment: CDR1 ENHRY and CDR2 SYGVKD. This CDR3 reads CAISLGGDYGYTF. The CDR3 DNA reads TGTGCCATCAGTCTTGGCGGGGACTATGGCTACACCTTC.

The gene calls are TRBV7-3 and TRBJ1-1, with 7 bases aligning to TRBD1. Germline V gene data show CDR1 as SGHTA and CDR2 as FQGTGA. The CDR3 is made up of 17 amino acids. V shed 6 bases and J 0 bases; nucleotides not matched to a gene: 13. The CDR3 sequence is CASSKTGLSLMNTEAFF. In DNA, the CDR3 is TGTGCCAGCAGTAAGACAGGGTTGAGCCTCATGAACACTGAAGCTTTCTTT.

The chain carries TRBV5-6 and TRBJ1-3, with a possible D match to TRBD1 (6 bases). Germline CDR1 reads SGHDT; CDR2 reads YYEEEE. CDR3 length: 15 residues. Trimming took 2 bases from V and 0 from J, leaving 9 bases between them. For the CDR3, the DNA is TGTGCCAGCAGCTTTCCGACAGGCTCTGGAAACACCATATATTTT. Translating gives CASSFPTGSGNTIYF.

The chain combines TRBV5-1 with TRBJ2-5; 7 nucleotides agree with TRBD2. There are 14 residues in the CDR3. V lost 7 bases to trimming and J lost 5 bases; unmatched junction nucleotides: 11. Germline lookup yields CDR1 SGHRS and CDR2 YFSETQ. Here the CDR3 reads CASGEGKIGETQYF. The CDR3 nucleotides are TGCGCCAGCGGGGAGGGGAAAATAGGGGAGACCCAGTACTTC.

The chain joins TRBV30 to TRBJ1-2; a possible D gene is TRBD1 (6 bases). The CDR3 contains 11 residues. Germline CDR1 is GTSNPN and CDR2 is SVGIG (reference sequence). This CDR3 reads CVGGPRSGYTF. Here the CDR3 DNA reads TGTGTGGGGGGGCCCAGGTCTGGCTACACCTTC. The entire variable domain, with the rest obtained from reference TRBV30 and TRBJ1-2, is as follows: SQTIHQWPATLVQPVGSPLSLECTVEGTSNPNLYWYRQAAGRGLQLLFYSVGIGQISSEVPQNLSASRPQDRQFILSSKKLLLSDSGFYLCVGGPRSGYTFGSGTRLTVV.